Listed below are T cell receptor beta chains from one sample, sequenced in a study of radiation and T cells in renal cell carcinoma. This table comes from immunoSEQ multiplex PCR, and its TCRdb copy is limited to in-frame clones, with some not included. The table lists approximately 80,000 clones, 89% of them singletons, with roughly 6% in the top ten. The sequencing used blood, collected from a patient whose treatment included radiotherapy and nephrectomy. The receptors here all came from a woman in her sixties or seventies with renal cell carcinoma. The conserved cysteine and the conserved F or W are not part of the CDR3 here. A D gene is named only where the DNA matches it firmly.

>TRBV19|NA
ASSTGDSSYNEQF
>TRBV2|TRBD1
ATRGDRGNSPLH
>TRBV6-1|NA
ASSGPPGSRGYT
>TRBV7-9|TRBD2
ASSLSQRGGLVKGNEQF
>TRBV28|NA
ASDGAAYPQY
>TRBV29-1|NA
SALGGNADTQY
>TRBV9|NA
ASSVELAGEQF
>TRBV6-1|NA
ASSEGQGTYEQY
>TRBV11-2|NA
ASTRLTSGNTIY
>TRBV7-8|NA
ASREDGSSYEQY
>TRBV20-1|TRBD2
SVSGGDTQY
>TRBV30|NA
AWSDWGPGGANVLT
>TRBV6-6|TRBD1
ASSVQGASINEQY
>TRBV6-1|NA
ASSPKGGEEQPQH
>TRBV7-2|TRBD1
ASSGGQGANGYT
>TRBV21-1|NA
ASSKGVGGPTDTQY
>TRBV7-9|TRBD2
ASSLNSGVNEQF
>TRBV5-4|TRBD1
ASSPGTATRLQY
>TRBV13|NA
ASSLRLDANEQY
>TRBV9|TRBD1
ASSVSPPGQGGNTIY
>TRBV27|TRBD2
ASIKTGLAGATTDTQY
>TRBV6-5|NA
ASSNPGPNYGYT
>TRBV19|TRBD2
ASSIESRGVLYEQY
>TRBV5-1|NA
ASSLSGLNEQF
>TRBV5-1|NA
ASSFRDYQETQY
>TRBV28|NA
ASSRRNNQPQH
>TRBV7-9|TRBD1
ASSLATGGLREQY
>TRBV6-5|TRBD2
ASSPSPSGGRGY
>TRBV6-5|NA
ASSYGRGWMNTEAF
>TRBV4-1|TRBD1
ASSQTGVIDTQY
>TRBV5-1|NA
ASSLALGGNNEQF
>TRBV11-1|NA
ASSLGRSETQY
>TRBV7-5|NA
ARSRRRGVTNEKLF
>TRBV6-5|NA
ASSFKRNTEAF
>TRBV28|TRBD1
ATQNTGQNYGYT
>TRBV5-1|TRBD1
ASSPGTGGWYGYT
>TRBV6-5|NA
ASRMESSYNSPLH
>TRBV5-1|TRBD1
ASSLDRGYEQF
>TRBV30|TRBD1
AWDRTGDTEAF
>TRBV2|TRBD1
ASQRQGGGGNTIY
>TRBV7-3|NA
ASSLVGIAEAF
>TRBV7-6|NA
ASSLTEQTQY